This T cell receptor (beta chain) was observed in a study of CD8 T cells in cerebrospinal fluid in Alzheimer's disease (dated by TCRdb to between 2020 and 2021). In the study overall: The study used two single-cell methods, plate-based nested PCR sequencing and droplet-based sequencing, to evaluate clonal expansion of CSF T cells. This study tested whether clonally expanded T cells could be found in cerebrospinal fluid from healthy elderly individuals and from patients with neurodegenerative disease. In the droplet-based CSF analysis comparing patients with controls, about 10 healthy controls (around 11,000 cells) and about 10 patients with MCI or Alzheimer's disease (about 10,000 cells) were included. A total of some 25 samples were covered by the CSF gene-expression analysis, which included Parkinson's disease patients. Study-wide findings and limitations: Only samples with detectable clones went into the overall clonality comparison: around eleven healthy, 5 MCI, 5 AD, and 6 PD. It was cautioned by the authors that a causal link between EBV and Alzheimer's disease is not established by the detection of EBV-specific TCRs in CSF. The EBV-specific clones were neither the most highly expanded clones nor enriched among patients. When data were pooled, most of the 6 Alzheimer's patients but only 1 of 10 healthy subjects had a highly expanded clone, defined as at least 3% of TCRs. In patients with MCI or Alzheimer's disease, the biggest CSF clone accounted for a larger percentage of TCRs than in controls.

The library was generated by 10x single-cell sequencing. CSF cells were profiled with 10X Genomics single-cell V(D)J and 5' gene-expression libraries. An Illumina NextSeq550 was used to sequence the CSF single-cell TCR libraries. The study's own analysis went as follows. V(D)J reads were aligned to the vdj-GRCh38 alts ensemble 2.0.0 reference and processed with the Cell Ranger vdj pipeline. Clonotypes were defined as cell barcodes sharing the same set of productive CDR3 nucleotide sequences. To connect clonality with transcriptional profiles, clonotype information was added to the gene-expression metadata in Seurat v3.0. Any CSF cell with more than 1,800 genes, more than 7,500 UMIs or more than 10% mitochondrial reads was removed. To identify TCRs with known antigen specificity, CDR3-beta sequences were compared against VDJdb. Network analysis of clone sharing used the R package qgraph and included only TCRs with complete alpha and beta chains. The reads went through TCRdb reprocessing, and each CDR3 protein sequence gets one entry with no DNA. These V and J calls rely on TCRdb rather than the paper's analysis. The sample's clone listing holds several hundred distinct CDR3 sequences. About 35% of the sample belongs to the ten largest clones.

All participants were free of acute infectious disease and in good physical condition. Biomarkers including neurofilament, amyloid-beta and tau were used to confirm neurodegeneration in the patients. Live CSF cells for droplet-based sequencing were sorted with a live/dead marker. CSF was obtained by lumbar puncture, and immune cells were pelleted by centrifugation at 300g. CSF samples were checked for red blood cells, and any sample contaminated with blood was excluded. CSF cells were cryopreserved by placing the cells in freezing medium, freezing the cells overnight at -80 degrees C, and then storing the cells in liquid nitrogen. Before analysis, CSF samples had been stored for less than seven months. Its frequency places this clonotype as medium-sized (0.01 to 0.1%); no count is recorded. The specificity of this receptor is unknown. The sequence derives from a human donor with Alzheimer's disease. Sequenced input: cerebrospinal fluid.

CDR3 reads: CSAREGASYEQYF. The sequence joins TRBV20-1 to TRBJ2-7; there is no DNA to check the TCRdb D call of TRBD1. The germline V gene encodes CDR1 DFQATT and CDR2 SNEGSKA (reference sequence). Reading from cysteine to phenylalanine, the CDR3 counts 13 amino acids. No DNA appears here.